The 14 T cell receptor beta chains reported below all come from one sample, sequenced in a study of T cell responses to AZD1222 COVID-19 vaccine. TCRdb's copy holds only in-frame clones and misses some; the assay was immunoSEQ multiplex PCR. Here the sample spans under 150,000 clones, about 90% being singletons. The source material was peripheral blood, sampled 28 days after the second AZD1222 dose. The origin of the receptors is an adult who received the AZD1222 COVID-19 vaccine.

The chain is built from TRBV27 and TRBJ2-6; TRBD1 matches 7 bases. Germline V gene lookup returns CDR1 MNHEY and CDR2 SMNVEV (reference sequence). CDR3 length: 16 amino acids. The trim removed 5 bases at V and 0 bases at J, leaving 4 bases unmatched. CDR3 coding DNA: TGTGCCAGCAGTGACGGGACAGTCTCTGGGGCCAACGTCCTGACTTTC. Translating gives CASSDGTVSGANVLTF.

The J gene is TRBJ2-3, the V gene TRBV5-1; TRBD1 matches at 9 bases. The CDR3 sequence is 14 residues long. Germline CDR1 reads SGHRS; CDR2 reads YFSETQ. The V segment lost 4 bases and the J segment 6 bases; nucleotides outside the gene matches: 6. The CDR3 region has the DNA TGCGCCAGCAGCCCCGGGACAGGGAGGGATACGCAGTATTTT. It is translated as CASSPGTGRDTQYF.

The CDR3 nucleotides are TGTGCCAGCAGCCGCTACGGGACCCCCACTAACACAGATACGCAGTATTTT. The encoded protein is CASSRYGTPTNTDTQYF. V is TRBV28 and J is TRBJ2-3; TRBD1 or TRBD2 may be the D gene (5 bases each). This CDR3 has 17 amino acids. CDR1 and CDR2 (germline): MDHEN, SYDVKM. V lost 6 bases and J 2 bases, leaving 21 bases between the germline ends.

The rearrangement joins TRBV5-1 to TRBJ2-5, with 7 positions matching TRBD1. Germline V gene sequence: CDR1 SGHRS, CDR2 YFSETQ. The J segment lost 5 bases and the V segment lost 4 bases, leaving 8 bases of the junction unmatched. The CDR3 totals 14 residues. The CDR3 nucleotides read TGCGCCAGCAGCCCCGACAGGGTAGGGGAGACCCAGTACTTC. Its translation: CASSPDRVGETQYF.

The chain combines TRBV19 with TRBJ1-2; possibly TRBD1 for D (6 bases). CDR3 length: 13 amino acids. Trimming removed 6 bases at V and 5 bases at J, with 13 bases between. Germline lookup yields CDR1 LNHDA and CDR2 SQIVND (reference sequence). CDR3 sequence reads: CASRRQELYGYTF. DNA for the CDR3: TGTGCCAGTAGGAGACAGGAATTGTATGGCTACACCTTC.

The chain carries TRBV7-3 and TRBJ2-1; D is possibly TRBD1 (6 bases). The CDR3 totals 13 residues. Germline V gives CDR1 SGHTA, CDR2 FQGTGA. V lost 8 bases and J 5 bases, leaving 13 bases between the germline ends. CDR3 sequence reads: CASGVGGNNEQFF. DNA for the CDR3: TGTGCCAGCGGCGTTGGGGGCAACAATGAGCAGTTCTTC.

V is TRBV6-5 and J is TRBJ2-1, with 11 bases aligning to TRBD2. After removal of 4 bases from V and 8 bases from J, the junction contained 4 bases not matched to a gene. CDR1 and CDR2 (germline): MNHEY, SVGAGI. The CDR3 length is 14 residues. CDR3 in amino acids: CASSSIAGGDEQFF. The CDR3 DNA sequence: TGTGCCAGCAGTTCCATAGCGGGAGGGGATGAGCAGTTCTTC.

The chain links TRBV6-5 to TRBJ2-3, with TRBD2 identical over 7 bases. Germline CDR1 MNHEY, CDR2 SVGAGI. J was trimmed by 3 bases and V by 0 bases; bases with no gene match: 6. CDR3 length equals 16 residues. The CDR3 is CASSYSTSEATDTQYF. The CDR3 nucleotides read TGTGCCAGCAGTTACTCAACTAGCGAGGCTACAGATACGCAGTATTTT.

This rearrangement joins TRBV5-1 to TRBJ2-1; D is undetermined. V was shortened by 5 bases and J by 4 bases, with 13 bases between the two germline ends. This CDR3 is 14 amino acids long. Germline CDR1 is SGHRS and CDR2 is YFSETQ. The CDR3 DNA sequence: TGCGCCAGCAGGCGACAAGACGAATACAATGAGCAGTTCTTC. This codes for CASRRQDEYNEQFF.

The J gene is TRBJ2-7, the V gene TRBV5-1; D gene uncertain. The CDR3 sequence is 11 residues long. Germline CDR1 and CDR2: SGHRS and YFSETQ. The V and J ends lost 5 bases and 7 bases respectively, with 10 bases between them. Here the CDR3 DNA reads TGCGCCAGCAGTGAGAATGGAGAGCAGTACTTC. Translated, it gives CASSENGEQYF. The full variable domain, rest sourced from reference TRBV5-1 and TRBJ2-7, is KAGVTQTPRYLIKTRGQQVTLSCSPISGHRSVSWYQQTPGQGLQFLFEYFSETQRNKGNFPGRFSGRQFSNSRSEMNVSTLELGDSALYLCASSENGEQYFGPGTRLTVT.

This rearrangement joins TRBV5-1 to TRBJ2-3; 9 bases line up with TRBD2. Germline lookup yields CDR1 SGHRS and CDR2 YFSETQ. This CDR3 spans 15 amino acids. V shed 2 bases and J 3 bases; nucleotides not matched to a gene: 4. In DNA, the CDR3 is TGCGCCAGCAGCTTAGGGAGCGGGAGGACAGATACGCAGTATTTT. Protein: CASSLGSGRTDTQYF. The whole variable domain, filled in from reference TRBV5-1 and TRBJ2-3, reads KAGVTQTPRYLIKTRGQQVTLSCSPISGHRSVSWYQQTPGQGLQFLFEYFSETQRNKGNFPGRFSGRQFSNSRSEMNVSTLELGDSALYLCASSLGSGRTDTQYFGPGTRLTVL.

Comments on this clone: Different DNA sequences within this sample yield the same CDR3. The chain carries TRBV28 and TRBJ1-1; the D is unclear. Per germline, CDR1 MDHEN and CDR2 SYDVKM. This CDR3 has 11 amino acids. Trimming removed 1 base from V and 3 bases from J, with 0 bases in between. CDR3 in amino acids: CASSLYTEAFF. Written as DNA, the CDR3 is TGTGCCAGCAGTTTATACACTGAAGCTTTCTTT.

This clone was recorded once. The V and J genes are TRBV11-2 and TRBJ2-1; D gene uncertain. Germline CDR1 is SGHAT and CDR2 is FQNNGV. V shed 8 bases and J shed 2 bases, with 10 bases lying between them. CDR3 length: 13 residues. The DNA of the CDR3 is TGTGCCAGCGAACAGCTCGCCTACAATGAGCAGTTCTTC. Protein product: CASEQLAYNEQFF.

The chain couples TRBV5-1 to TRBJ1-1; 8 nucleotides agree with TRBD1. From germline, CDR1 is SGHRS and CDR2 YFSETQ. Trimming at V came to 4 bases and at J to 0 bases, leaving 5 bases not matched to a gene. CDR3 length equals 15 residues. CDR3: CASSQGARVNTEAFF. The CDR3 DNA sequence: TGCGCCAGCAGCCAGGGGGCTAGGGTGAACACTGAAGCTTTCTTT.